Below, 15 T cell receptor beta chains from the same sample are listed, as sequenced in a study of T cells in Graves' hyperthyroidism and ophthalmopathy. Researchers took RNA transcripts and amplified the TCR beta CDR3 regions from them. The study used the HTBI primer set for a first-round RT-PCR of the TCR CDR3. MiXCR, applied by TCRdb to the multiplex PCR reads, yields one record per CDR3 protein. The table lists about 350,000 distinct CDR3 sequences, around 13% of them singletons, with around 24% in the top ten. Sequenced: blood. These receptors all come from a woman aged 25 to 45 with Graves' hyperthyroidism.

The CDR3 spells CASSPLSPGRHNEQFF. The CDR3 region has the DNA TGTGCCAGCAGCCCCCTATCTCCGGGACGACACAATGAGCAGTTCTTC. This chain joins TRBV3-1 and TRBJ2-1; D is possibly TRBD1 or TRBD2 (5 bases each). This CDR3 spans 16 amino acids. V gave up 4 bases and J gave up 5 bases, with 18 bases separating them. Looked up from germline, CDR1 is LGHDT and CDR2 is YNNKEL (reference sequence).

There are many counts of this clonotype. The chain recombines TRBV18 with TRBJ2-7, with no clear D. The CDR3 covers 14 residues. V lost 6 bases and J lost 1, with 13 bases in between. Germline CDR1 and CDR2: KGHSH and LQKENI. The CDR3 DNA sequence: TGTGCCAGCTCCCCCCGCACCCCTTCCTACGAGCAGTACTTC. Encoded protein: CASSPRTPSYEQYF.

The chain recombines TRBV20-1 with TRBJ2-1; D not resolved. The germline V gene encodes CDR1 DFQATT and CDR2 SNEGSKA (reference sequence). V lost 0 bases and J 4 bases, leaving 13 bases between the germline ends. The CDR3 is 15 residues long. The chain's CDR3 is CSARDFEREYNEQFF. The DNA of the CDR3 is TGCAGTGCTAGAGATTTCGAGCGAGAGTACAATGAGCAGTTCTTC.

This clonotype was counted many times. The V and J genes are TRBV28 and TRBJ1-3; TRBD1 agrees at 7 bases. This CDR3 has 15 amino acids. V was clipped by 6 bases and J by 2 bases; unmatched bases: 7. Germline V gives CDR1 MDHEN, CDR2 SYDVKM. In nucleotides, the CDR3 is TGTGCCAGCAGCCAGGGACAGCTGCCTGGAAACACCATATATTTT. This encodes CASSQGQLPGNTIYF.

The chain is built from TRBV4-2 and TRBJ1-5; no definite D call. This CDR3 spans 14 amino acids. Trimming took off 1 base at V and 2 bases at J, with 6 bases between the two ends. Germline V gene lookup returns CDR1 LGHNA and CDR2 YNFKEQ. The CDR3 here is CASSQVRGNQPQHF. CDR3 nucleotide sequence: TGTGCCAGCAGCCAAGTCCGGGGCAATCAGCCCCAGCATTTT.

This clonotype was seen more than once but under ten times. V and J are TRBV12-3 or TRBV12-4 and TRBJ1-6, with D perhaps matching TRBD1 (6 bases). CDR3 length: 14 residues. V gave up 3 bases and J gave up 8 bases, with 11 bases separating them. CDR3 amino acids: CASSFDRSDSPLHF. The CDR3 bases are TGTGCCAGCAGTTTTGACAGGTCGGATTCACCCCTCCACTTT.

The chain has TRBV2 and TRBJ1-5; the D gene is possibly TRBD1 (5 bases). The CDR3 has 14 amino acids. Germline CDR1 SNHLY, CDR2 FYNNEI. V lost 5 bases to trimming and J lost 5 bases, with 13 bases between them. CDR3 sequence (DNA): TGTGCCAGCAGTCCCCGCAGGGCCGATCAGCCCCAGCATTTT. Its translation: CASSPRRADQPQHF.

The rearrangement joins TRBV5-5 to TRBJ1-2, with 9 bases that match TRBD1. V lost 4 bases, J lost 5 bases, and 9 bases stayed unmatched. This CDR3 is built from 15 residues. From germline, CDR1 is SGHKS and CDR2 YYEKEE (reference sequence). Here the CDR3 DNA reads TGTGCCAGCAGCGGTACAGGGGGCGCACGTTATGGCTACACCTTC. This translates into CASSGTGGARYGYTF.

This clonotype was observed many times. The rearrangement uses TRBV11-2 and TRBJ2-5; D remains unclear. The V end was cut by 4 bases, the J end by 2 bases, with 8 bases between. Germline-derived CDR1 and CDR2 are SGHAT and FQNNGV. The CDR3 sequence is 13 residues long. DNA of the CDR3: TGTGCCAGCAGCTGGCGTGTACAAGAGACCCAGTACTTC. As protein: CASSWRVQETQYF.

This clonotype has at least ten counts. The chain combines TRBV9 with TRBJ2-7; 7 positions match TRBD2. V shed 3 bases and J 5 bases; nucleotides not matched to a gene: 14. The length of the CDR3 is 16 residues. In germline, CDR1 is SGDLS, CDR2 YYNGEE. The CDR3 reads CASSGPKGGPENEQYF. The CDR3 DNA follows: TGTGCCAGCAGCGGTCCAAAGGGAGGGCCTGAGAACGAGCAGTACTTC. Variable domain in full (rest from reference TRBV9 and TRBJ2-7): DSGVTQTPKHLITATGQRVTLRCSPRSGDLSVYWYQQSLDQGLQFLIQYYNGEERAKGNILERFSAQQFPDLHSELNLSSLELGDSALYFCASSGPKGGPENEQYFGPGTRLTVT.

The chain joins TRBV6-1 to TRBJ2-5; the D gene is possibly TRBD1 (5 bases). The CDR3 loop spans 12 amino acids. V was cut by 8 bases and J by 0 bases, with 7 bases left in between. Germline CDR1 MNHNS, CDR2 SASEGT. DNA for the CDR3: TGTGCCAGCGGGGCCTACCAAGAGACCCAGTACTTC. Protein product: CASGAYQETQYF.

In this sample, this clonotype turned up once. A much larger clone differs from this one at a single base, so this may be a read error. The CDR3 sequence is CASSFIYEQYF. CDR3 nucleotides: TGTGCCAGCAGTTTTATATACGAGCAGTACTTC. The rearrangement links TRBV27 to TRBJ2-7; unclear D gene. Germline loops: CDR1 MNHEY, CDR2 SMNVEV (reference sequence). V lost 3 bases to trimming and J lost 4 bases, with 4 bases between them. The length of the CDR3 is 11 residues.

As for this clonotype: This clone may be a read error of a much larger clone one base away. V and J are TRBV28 and TRBJ1-2, with 7 bases that match TRBD1. The ends lost 7 bases at V and 3 bases at J; junction bases unmatched: 8. Germline CDR1 is MDHEN and CDR2 is SYDVKM. The CDR3 runs 14 residues. CDR3 DNA sequence: TGTGCCAGCAACCCCGGGACAGCCGACTATGGCTACACCTTC. Translation: CASNPGTADYGYTF.

V and J are TRBV6-2 or TRBV6-3 and TRBJ1-6; D is unresolved. V lost 5 bases and J 6 bases, leaving 5 bases between the germline ends. The length of the CDR3 is 12 residues. Germline V lookup: CDR1 MNHEY, CDR2 SVGEGT. The CDR3: CASSDPNSPLHF. DNA for the CDR3: TGTGCCAGCAGTGACCCTAATTCACCCCTCCACTTT.

The V and J genes are TRBV7-6 and TRBJ2-5; either TRBD1 or TRBD2 may supply D (5 bases each). V lost 5 bases to trimming and J lost 5 bases, with 21 bases between them. Per germline, CDR1 SGHVS and CDR2 FNYEAQ. This CDR3 comprises 16 residues. As DNA, the CDR3 is TGTGCCAGCAGCGCCCCCGGGGCGATGCTCCGGGAGACCCAGTACTTC. Translation gives CASSAPGAMLRETQYF. Based on the CDR3 plus reference TRBV7-6 and TRBJ2-5, the full variable domain is GAGVSQSPRYKVTKRGQDVALRCDPISGHVSLYWYRQALGQGPEFLTYFNYEAQQDKSGLPNDRFSAERPEGSISTLTIQRTEQRDSAMYRCASSAPGAMLRETQYFGPGTRLLVL.